These 30 T cell receptor beta chains were all obtained from the same sample, sequenced in a study of T-cell memory formation after mild COVID-19. Each CDR3 protein gets one entry after TCRdb re-called the 5' RACE reads with MiXCR. The sample yields fewer than 150,000 distinct CDR3 sequences, about 15% seen once. Sequencing was carried out using PBMCs or a T cell subset sorted from them (not recorded which). The receptor set was obtained from a man between 18 and 35 years old who had mild COVID-19 (a few samples of this study predate the infection). Cell type and time point are not known.

This clonotype was counted a few times. The chain is built from TRBV28 and TRBJ1-6, with D possibly matching TRBD1 (6 bases). The germline gives CDR1 MDHEN, CDR2 SYDVKM. The CDR3 covers 15 residues. With 5 bases removed from V and 7 bases from J, the gap between germline ends came to 15 bases. CDR3 bases: TGTGCCAGCAGTGGAAACACAGGGAGAAATTCACCCCTCCACTTT. This codes for CASSGNTGRNSPLHF.

This clonotype was detected only a few times. The chain carries TRBV3-1 and TRBJ2-7; 8 bases are a match to TRBD2. Per the germline V gene, CDR1 is LGHDT and CDR2 is YNNKEL (reference sequence). The CDR3 totals 16 residues. The V and J ends lost 0 bases and 2 bases, in that order; junction bases with no gene match: 6. CDR3 loop: CASSQDFGGATYEQYF. The CDR3 nucleotides read TGTGCCAGCAGCCAAGATTTCGGGGGGGCAACCTACGAGCAGTACTTC.

This clonotype was seen a handful of times. This chain links TRBV19 with TRBJ2-1; 10 positions match TRBD2. There are 18 residues in the CDR3. V dropped 1 base and J dropped 7; count of bases not matched to a gene: 13. Germline CDR1 LNHDA, CDR2 SQIVND (reference sequence). The CDR3 loop reads CASSIGSSGGARGNEQFF. The CDR3 DNA follows: TGTGCCAGTAGTATAGGGTCCAGCGGGGGGGCCCGGGGGAATGAGCAGTTCTTC.

A few counts support this clonotype. V gene TRBV5-4 combines with J gene TRBJ2-7, with D possibly being TRBD2 (7 bases). V was shortened by 5 bases and J by 7 bases, with 16 bases between the two germline ends. Germline lookup yields CDR1 SGHNT and CDR2 YYREEE (reference sequence). There are 13 residues in the CDR3. Here the CDR3 DNA reads TGTGCCAGCAGTCTGCGAGGGGGGGGTGAGCAGTACGTC. Translated, it gives CASSLRGGGEQYV.

This clonotype was observed a handful of times. J is TRBJ2-2 and V is TRBV9; 14 bases match TRBD2. V lost 4 bases and J lost 3; bases outside the gene matches: 5. Looked up from germline, CDR1 is SGDLS and CDR2 is YYNGEE. The CDR3 is made up of 17 amino acids. The chain's CDR3 is CASSPRTSGGHTGELFF. For the CDR3, the DNA is TGTGCCAGCAGCCCCAGGACTAGCGGGGGGCACACCGGGGAGCTGTTTTTT.

This rearrangement joins TRBV7-9 to TRBJ2-3; a possible D gene is TRBD1 (6 bases). V lost 5 bases, J lost 2 bases, and 20 bases lay in between. The germline V gene has CDR1 SEHNR and CDR2 FQNEAQ (reference sequence). The CDR3 is 17 amino acids. In DNA, the CDR3 is TGTGCCAGCAGCGCCAGGACAGCCACCCTTATCACAGATACGCAGTATTTT. Translated, it gives CASSARTATLITDTQYF.

The J gene is TRBJ1-5, the V gene TRBV5-1, with 9 nucleotides matching TRBD1. CDR1 and CDR2 from the germline V gene are SGHRS and YFSETQ. This CDR3 region has 15 residues. Trimming cost V 4 bases and J 6 bases; bases outside gene matches: 8. The CDR3 DNA sequence: TGCGCCAGCAGCGCCGGGACAGGGTCTAGTCAGCCCCAGCATTTT. Amino acid sequence: CASSAGTGSSQPQHF.

The chain couples TRBV4-1 to TRBJ1-1; D might be TRBD1 (5 bases). The V end was cut by 1 base, the J end by 2 bases, with 8 bases between. The germline gives CDR1 MGHRA, CDR2 YSYEKL. The CDR3 length is 14 residues. CDR3 DNA sequence: TGCGCCAGCAGCCAAGTGGGGGGTAACACTGAAGCTTTCTTT. It encodes CASSQVGGNTEAFF.

This chain links TRBV5-1 with TRBJ1-5; 8 nucleotides align to TRBD1. Per the germline V gene, CDR1 is SGHRS and CDR2 is YFSETQ. This CDR3 is 15 amino acids long. Trimming at V came to 3 bases and at J to 3 bases, leaving 5 bases not matched to a gene. The CDR3: CASSSQGALNQPQHF. The CDR3 nucleotides read TGCGCCAGCAGCTCGCAGGGGGCCCTCAATCAGCCCCAGCATTTT.

This chain uses TRBV5-8 with TRBJ2-3; D remains unclear. Germline CDR1 SGHTS, CDR2 YDEGEE. Trimming took 10 bases from V and 2 from J, leaving 14 bases between them. The CDR3 consists of 13 residues. The CDR3, as DNA: TGTGCCGGTTACGCCGGTACCACAGATACGCAGTATTTT. Protein sequence: CAGYAGTTDTQYF.

This clonotype showed up just a few times. This rearrangement joins TRBV7-2 to TRBJ2-2, with 8 positions matching TRBD1. Germline-derived CDR1 and CDR2 are SGHTA and FQGNSA. J was trimmed by 7 bases and V by 5 bases; bases with no gene match: 9. The CDR3 is 15 residues long. CDR3 sequence: CASSNQGARGGELFF. The CDR3 DNA reads TGTGCCAGCAGCAATCAGGGGGCGCGCGGCGGGGAGCTGTTTTTT.

This chain uses TRBV28 with TRBJ1-1; possible D gene TRBD1, 5 bases. The V and J ends lost 7 bases and 2 bases respectively, with 11 bases between them. The CDR3 length is 13 residues. The germline V gene encodes CDR1 MDHEN and CDR2 SYDVKM. CDR3 sequence: CASIRGGNTEAFF. In nucleotides, the CDR3 is TGTGCCAGCATAAGGGGTGGAAACACTGAAGCTTTCTTT.

In this sample, this clonotype turned up a few times. The V gene is TRBV7-9, the J gene TRBJ2-7; D uncertain. The CDR3 contains 12 residues. Between the trimmed V and J ends, which lost 0 bases and 3 bases, there was a span of 3 bases. Germline V lookup: CDR1 SEHNR, CDR2 FQNEAQ (reference sequence). The CDR3: CASSLAFYEQYF. CDR3 nucleotides: TGTGCCAGCAGCTTAGCGTTCTACGAGCAGTACTTC.

This clonotype was seen many times. This sequence joins TRBV20-1 and TRBJ1-2; no definite D call. With 2 bases removed from V and 7 bases from J, the gap between germline ends came to 14 bases. Germline CDR1 DFQATT, CDR2 SNEGSKA (reference sequence). The CDR3 covers 13 residues. The CDR3 DNA reads TGCAGTGCTAGACAGGTGGGCTCCTCTGGCTACACCTTC. Translation: CSARQVGSSGYTF.

The J gene is TRBJ2-3, the V gene TRBV5-4; D remains ambiguous. This CDR3 is 15 amino acids long. V was trimmed by 0 bases and J by 0 bases, leaving 8 bases between them. Per the germline V gene, CDR1 is SGHNT and CDR2 is YYREEE (reference sequence). CDR3 DNA: TGTGCCAGCAGCTTGGAGGGTTGGAGCACAGATACGCAGTATTTT. Its protein product is CASSLEGWSTDTQYF.

The J gene is TRBJ2-6, the V gene TRBV9, with D possibly being TRBD1 (5 bases). The CDR3 consists of 17 residues. V was shortened by 0 bases and J by 4 bases, with 14 bases between the two germline ends. CDR1 is SGDLS and CDR2 is YYNGEE in the germline V gene. CDR3 protein: CASSVDWGAWGANVLTF. The CDR3 coding sequence is TGTGCCAGCAGCGTAGATTGGGGCGCGTGGGGGGCCAACGTCCTGACTTTC.

This clonotype was seen only a few times. The chain combines TRBV20-1 with TRBJ2-3; 7 nucleotides match TRBD2. The CDR3 is 14 amino acids. V shed 3 bases and J 4 bases; nucleotides not matched to a gene: 7. Germline V gene sequence: CDR1 DFQATT, CDR2 SNEGSKA (reference sequence). In DNA form, the CDR3 reads TGCAGTGCTAGGGGGGGGTTAAGGGCAGATACGCAGTATTTT. Its protein product is CSARGGLRADTQYF.

The chain uses TRBV7-9 and TRBJ2-3, with a possible D match to TRBD1 (6 bases). Trimming cost V 5 bases and J 2 bases, with 14 bases left between them. This CDR3 comprises 15 residues. CDR1 is SEHNR and CDR2 is FQNEAQ in the germline V gene (reference sequence). CDR3 bases: TGTGCCAGCAGCCGTAAAGGGGGAAACACAGATACGCAGTATTTT. It is translated as CASSRKGGNTDTQYF.

This clonotype was detected once. This chain links TRBV5-4 with TRBJ1-2; 12 bases line up with TRBD1. The CDR3 extends over 17 amino acids. V lost 4 bases to trimming and J lost 3 bases; unmatched junction nucleotides: 10. Germline CDR1 and CDR2: SGHNT and YYREEE (reference sequence). The CDR3: CASSGGQGAQVYYGYTF. CDR3 nucleotide sequence: TGTGCCAGCAGCGGGGGACAGGGGGCTCAGGTTTACTATGGCTACACCTTC.

Only a few counts were recorded for this clonotype. V and J are TRBV7-9 and TRBJ2-7, with TRBD1 identical over 7 bases. This CDR3 contains 13 residues. V shed 5 bases and J 0 bases; nucleotides not matched to a gene: 1. The germline V gene has CDR1 SEHNR and CDR2 FQNEAQ (reference sequence). The CDR3 here is CASSRDSSYEQYV. CDR3 in DNA: TGTGCCAGCAGCCGGGACAGCTCCTACGAGCAGTACGTC.

There are many counts of this clonotype. The V and J genes are TRBV12-3 or TRBV12-4 and TRBJ2-1; possibly TRBD1 for D (5 bases). CDR3 length: 13 residues. With 5 bases removed from V and 15 bases from J, the gap between germline ends came to 20 bases. The CDR3 reads CASSAEGVEKGFF. As DNA, the CDR3 is TGTGCCAGCAGTGCCGAAGGGGTAGAGAAGGGGTTCTTC.

This clonotype was observed a few times. The chain has TRBV7-6 and TRBJ2-3; D unresolved. The V gene lost 5 bases and the J gene lost 6 bases, with 9 bases spanning the gap. The CDR3 runs to 12 residues. CDR1 and CDR2 (germline): SGHVS, FNYEAQ. The CDR3 spells CASSAYLDTQYF. The CDR3 DNA is TGTGCCAGCAGCGCCTACTTGGATACGCAGTATTTT.

At least ten counts were recorded for this clonotype. The CDR3 region is CASSLPGTNQFQETQYF. The CDR3, as DNA: TGTGCCAGCAGCTTACCCGGGACAAACCAATTCCAAGAGACCCAGTACTTC. The rearrangement links TRBV9 to TRBJ2-5; D may be TRBD1 (6 bases). Germline CDR1 reads SGDLS; CDR2 reads YYNGEE. The CDR3 length is 17 residues. Trimming took 4 bases from V and 1 from J, leaving 20 bases between them.

J is TRBJ1-5 and V is TRBV7-9, with 8 nucleotides matching TRBD1. The V and J ends lost 5 bases and 7 bases, in that order; junction bases with no gene match: 7. The germline V gene encodes CDR1 SEHNR and CDR2 FQNEAQ (reference sequence). The CDR3 spans 14 residues. The CDR3 region has the DNA TGTGCCAGCAGCCCGACAGGGGTGAGGCAGCCCCAGCATTTT. This sequence encodes CASSPTGVRQPQHF.

Many counts were recorded for this clonotype. The genes are TRBV4-2 and TRBJ2-2; D possibly corresponds to TRBD1 (6 bases). The germline V and J ends were trimmed by 0 bases and 5 bases, with 16 bases remaining between them. CDR1 is LGHNA, CDR2 YNFKEQ, per germline. This CDR3 contains 17 residues. DNA for the CDR3: TGTGCCAGCAGCCAAGAGGGGGACAAACGAACAACCGGGGAGCTGTTTTTT. Translating it yields CASSQEGDKRTTGELFF.

The chain links TRBV5-1 to TRBJ2-5; 7 bases are shared with TRBD2. There are 15 residues in the CDR3. V was pared by 3 bases and J by 0 bases, with 5 bases of the junction left unmatched. The germline gives CDR1 SGHRS, CDR2 YFSETQ. The CDR3 here is CASSWSGADQETQYF. The DNA of the CDR3 is TGCGCCAGCAGCTGGAGCGGGGCCGACCAAGAGACCCAGTACTTC. The whole variable domain, remainder taken from reference TRBV5-1 and TRBJ2-5, is KAGVTQTPRYLIKTRGQQVTLSCSPISGHRSVSWYQQTPGQGLQFLFEYFSETQRNKGNFPGRFSGRQFSNSRSEMNVSTLELGDSALYLCASSWSGADQETQYFGPGTRLLVL.

The rearrangement uses TRBV20-1 and TRBJ2-5; maybe TRBD2 (5 bases). CDR1 and CDR2 (germline): DFQATT, SNEGSKA (reference sequence). The CDR3 sequence is 11 residues long. The CDR3 protein is CSGNGMETQYF. DNA for the CDR3: TGCAGCGGGAACGGTATGGAGACCCAGTACTTC.

This clonotype occurred a few times. V gene TRBV4-2 combines with J gene TRBJ2-1, with a tentative D call TRBD2 (7 bases). V was clipped by 0 bases and J by 3 bases, with 18 bases between them. Germline CDR1 LGHNA, CDR2 YNFKEQ. The CDR3 has 18 amino acids. The DNA for the CDR3 is TGTGCCAGCAGCCAAGACTCTCTAAGGCGGGGGCTCTACAATGAGCAGTTCTTC. Translating it yields CASSQDSLRRGLYNEQFF.

The chain employs TRBV5-4 and TRBJ2-3; 11 bases fit TRBD1. V shed 4 bases, J shed 6 bases, and the junction held 13 bases outside the gene matches. There are 17 residues in the CDR3. Looked up from germline, CDR1 is SGHNT and CDR2 is YYREEE (reference sequence). CDR3 coding DNA: TGTGCCAGCAGCACGGGGGGCTCCGGGACAGGGGGGGATACGCAGTATTTT. Its translation is CASSTGGSGTGGDTQYF. The full variable domain, its missing parts supplied by reference TRBV5-4 and TRBJ2-3, is ETGVTQSPTHLIKTRGQQVTLRCSSQSGHNTVSWYQQALGQGPQFIFQYYREEENGRGNFPPRFSGLQFPNYSSELNVNALELDDSALYLCASSTGGSGTGGDTQYFGPGTRLTVL.

This clonotype is medium-sized in the sample. V usage is TRBV7-2 and J usage is TRBJ1-6; D possibly corresponds to TRBD1 (5 bases). The germline V and J ends were trimmed by 5 bases and 5 bases, with 13 bases remaining between them. CDR3 length equals 15 residues. Germline CDR1 reads SGHTA; CDR2 reads FQGNSA. Here the CDR3 DNA reads TGTGCCAGCAGCCGATCTGGGACGGATAATTCACCCCTCCACTTT. Residues: CASSRSGTDNSPLHF.